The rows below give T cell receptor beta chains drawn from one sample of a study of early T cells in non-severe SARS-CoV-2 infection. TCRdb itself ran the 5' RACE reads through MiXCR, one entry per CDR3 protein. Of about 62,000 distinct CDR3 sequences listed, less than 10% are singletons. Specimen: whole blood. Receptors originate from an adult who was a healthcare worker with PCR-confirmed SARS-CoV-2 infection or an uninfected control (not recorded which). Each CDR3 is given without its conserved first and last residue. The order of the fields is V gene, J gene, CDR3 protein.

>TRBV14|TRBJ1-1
ASSQGTGKGDTEAF
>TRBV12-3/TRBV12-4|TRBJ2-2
ASSWLGSGELF
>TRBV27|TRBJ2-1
ASSYYPNEQF
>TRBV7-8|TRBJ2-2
ASRPAGGPNTGELF
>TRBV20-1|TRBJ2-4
SVAGLAGHIQY
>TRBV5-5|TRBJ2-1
ASSPETSGVRPKF
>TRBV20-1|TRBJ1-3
SATGGLPNTIY
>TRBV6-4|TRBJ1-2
ASSAGFNTGPYGYT
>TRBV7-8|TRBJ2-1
ASKRGGRNEQF
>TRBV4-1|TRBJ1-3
ASSQGDIAGNTIY